This entry concerns a single T cell receptor beta chain. Its cognate antigen is unknown. The data are from a study of T cell responses to AZD1222 COVID-19 vaccine. Study results and caveats: Repertoire sampling occurred only after the peak T cell response. Donors were largely white British and mainly female; clonal diversity was possibly underestimated. CD4 TCRs associated with vaccination spanned spike, dominating at 160-218 and 743-854.

CDR3 length: 15 residues. V shed 0 bases and J shed 8 bases, with 17 bases lying between them. CDR1 and CDR2 from the germline V gene are SGHRS and YFSETQ. Only in-frame clones appear in the TCRdb table, and some are missing; sequencing was by immunoSEQ multiplex PCR. In the table there are tens of thousands of clones, 86% of which are singletons. The sequence was collected from an adult in good health. This sequence joins TRBV5-1 and TRBJ1-2, with D tentatively TRBD1 (5 bases). Sequencing used peripheral blood, obtained on day 0 of AZD1222 vaccination. The CDR3 spells CASSLAGTGLGGYTF. The DNA for the CDR3 is TGCGCCAGCAGCTTGGCAGGGACCGGGCTAGGAGGCTACACCTTC.